This TCR beta chain stems from a study of PD-1 and CTLA-4 blockade in melanoma. The CDR3 has 14 residues. V was trimmed by 2 bases and J by 3 bases, leaving 11 bases between them. The germline CDR1 and CDR2 sequences are MNHEY and SVGAGI. Profiled with immunoSEQ multiplex PCR; TCRdb holds only in-frame clones, not every one. The table lists under 40,000 clones, about 87% of them singletons. The specimen was CD8+ T cells from peripheral blood, collected from a patient given anti-PD-1 treatment. This chain joins TRBV6-5 and TRBJ2-7; unclear D gene. This TCR came from a human donor with melanoma. CDR3: CASSYTGSLYEQYF. The CDR3 DNA follows: TGTGCCAGCAGTTACACGGGCAGCCTCTACGAGCAGTACTTC.